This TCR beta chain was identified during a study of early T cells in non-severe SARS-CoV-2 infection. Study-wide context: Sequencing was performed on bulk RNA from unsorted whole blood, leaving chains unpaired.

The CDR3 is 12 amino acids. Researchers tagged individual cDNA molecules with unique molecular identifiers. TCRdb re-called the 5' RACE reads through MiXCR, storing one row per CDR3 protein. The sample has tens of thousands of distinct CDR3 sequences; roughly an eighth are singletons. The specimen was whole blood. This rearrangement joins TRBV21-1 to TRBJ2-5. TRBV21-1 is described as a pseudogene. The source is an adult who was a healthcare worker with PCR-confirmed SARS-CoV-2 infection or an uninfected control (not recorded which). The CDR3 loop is CASGYGRETQYF. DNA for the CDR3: TGTGCCAGCGGATACGGACGGGAGACCCAGTACTTC.